The source of this T cell receptor (beta chain) is a study of beta chain features in type 1 diabetes. Study details: All of the samples together had 107,917,701 sorted cells examined. Whole-study results and caveats: PCR might show a preference for shorter templates, equally across patients and controls. Significant though moderate, a shortening of TCRB CDR3s appeared in all four CD4+ subsets of Type 1 diabetes patients.

Expressed TCRB transcripts were sequenced, since all the RNA that had been isolated was reverse transcribed. The repertoire was sequenced with immunoSEQ multiplex PCR; TCRdb's copy has only in-frame clones and lacks some. The sample has roughly 230,000 clones; roughly a tenth are singletons. Points on this clone: Its antigen is still unknown.

From germline, CDR1 is SGHVS and CDR2 FQNEAQ. The CDR3 spans 16 residues. Trimming took 5 bases from V and 3 from J, leaving 18 bases between them. Sequencing was done on a sample of naive CD4+ T cells from blood. This clonotype was obtained from a man aged 30-40 years with type 1 diabetes. The chain uses TRBV7-8 and TRBJ2-3; D perhaps matches TRBD1 (7 bases). The chain's CDR3 is CASSVSRGTVTDTQYF. CDR3 in DNA: TGTGCCAGCAGCGTGTCCAGGGGGACTGTTACAGATACGCAGTATTTT.